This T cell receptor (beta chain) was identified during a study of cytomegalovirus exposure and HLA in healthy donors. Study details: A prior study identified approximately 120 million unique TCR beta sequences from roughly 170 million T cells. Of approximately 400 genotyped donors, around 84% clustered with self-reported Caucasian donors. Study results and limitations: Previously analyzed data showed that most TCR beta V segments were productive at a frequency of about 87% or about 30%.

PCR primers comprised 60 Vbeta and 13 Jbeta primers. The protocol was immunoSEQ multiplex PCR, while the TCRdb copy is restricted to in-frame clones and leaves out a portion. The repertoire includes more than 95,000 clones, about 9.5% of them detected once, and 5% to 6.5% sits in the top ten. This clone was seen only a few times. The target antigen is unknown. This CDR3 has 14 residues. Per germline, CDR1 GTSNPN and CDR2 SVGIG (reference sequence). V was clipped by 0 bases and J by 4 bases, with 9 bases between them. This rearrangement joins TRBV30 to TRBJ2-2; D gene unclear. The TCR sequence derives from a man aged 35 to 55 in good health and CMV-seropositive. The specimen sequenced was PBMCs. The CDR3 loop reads CAWSVSSPTGELFF. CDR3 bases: TGTGCCTGGAGTGTCTCGAGTCCCACCGGGGAGCTGTTTTTT.